This T cell receptor (beta chain) was retrieved from a study of cytomegalovirus exposure and HLA in healthy donors (dated by TCRdb to the late 2010s). In the study overall: According to an earlier analysis of 450 to 650 of the donors, about 179 million T cells yielded 90 million to 130 million unique TCR beta sequences and more than 250 Gb of sequence data. An early release that covered about 600 HLA-typed donors contained about 300 gigabases of sequencing data and about 93 million unique TCR sequences. Of the roughly 400 genotyped donors, over 65% fell in the genetic ancestry cluster associated with self-reported Caucasian donors. The study aimed to test whether cataloging public T cell receptors could reveal signatures of past pathogen exposure. The study used immunosequencing to profile the T cell repertoires of some 600 subjects and linked those repertoires to cytomegalovirus serostatus. Besides the first cohort of 500 to 700 subjects, a separate validation cohort made up of about 120 different subjects was used. To predict cytomegalovirus infection status, the study brought together high-throughput TCR immunosequencing, statistical association of individual TCRs with disease status, and machine learning. A later analysis re-examined previously published TCR beta repertoires from more than 550 donors and added high-resolution HLA genotyping to investigate patterns of TCR occurrence. The later analysis used no new phenotypic data to find candidate immune exposures, relying instead on TCR beta sequences and their occurrence across donors. In an earlier analysis of about 590 of the donors, high-throughput TCR beta sequencing was used to judge whether each TCR beta V gene segment behaved as functional or pseudogenic. Donor age, sex, ethnicity and CMV serostatus were compiled together with the repertoire data. In a later genetic analysis, genome-wide SNP genotypes for about 55% of the roughly 700 donors were used, and that subset was treated as a discovery cohort. All discovery cohort repertoires had been generated using a single sequencing platform. Both class I and class II loci were covered by HLA typing, at four-digit resolution. Typing coverage differed by locus: A, B, C, DRB1 and DQB1 were typed in roughly 620-640 donors, DQA1 in 500 to 550, DPA1 in some 570, and DPB1 in around 440. Four or five DR-DQ haplotypes were handled as single units for association and clustering because linkage in the cohort was strong. On average, roughly 240,000 unique TCR beta nucleotide sequences were sequenced per donor among 398 genotyped donors of the cohort, with roughly 18% of those sequences being non-productive. The research as a whole found: Fewer than 20 rarely observed V segments, including chromosome 9 orphons, were excluded from the earlier analysis of about 610 of the donors because counts were too low. Assigning TCR associations to individual alleles was difficult when HLA alleles, especially DR and DQ, strongly co-occurred. The only immune exposure information available for the cohort was CMV serostatus. In a later genetic analysis, fewer N-insertions in productive TCRs were reported among donors in an Asian-associated ancestry cluster than the approximately 630-donor mean. Compared with equally common non-associated chains, HLA-associated TCR beta chains in a later analysis were more clonally expanded and had lower generation probabilities. In a later analysis, several top co-occurrence clusters were reported to appear linked to parvovirus B19, influenza, CMV and Epstein-Barr virus. Because HLA typing was missing for some donors at each locus, association tests included only the typed subset. The classifier was reported to diagnose cytomegalovirus status with high specificity and sensitivity in both the original and validation cohorts. In an earlier analysis of 500 to 650 of the donors, most TCR beta V segments appeared in productive rearrangements about 87% or about 30% of the time, broadly matching IMGT annotations. It was suggested by the authors that the approach could potentially be generalized to other disease states and immunological phenotypes. In a later analysis, the rate of TCR association differed among HLA loci, with DRB1 alleles having the most associated TCRs and HLA-C alleles having the fewest. A later analysis found that most CMV-associated TCR beta chains appeared HLA-restricted, with HLA associations seemingly driven largely by CMV exposure. A few of the identified cytomegalovirus-associated TCR beta chains were confirmed in vitro to be specific for cytomegalovirus antigens. A further reported finding was that TCR beta sequences accurately predicted the HLA-A and HLA-B alleles for most subjects in the first cohort. The 87-base-pair reads could not distinguish some IMGT-functional V segments, including TRBV6-2 and TRBV6-3, so those segments were excluded. A cluster of highly shared sequence variants was judged likely to represent a technical artifact of the sequencing pipeline. In a later genetic analysis, a missense DCLRE1C variant was associated with V-gene and J-gene trimming of TCR beta chains, and the association was replicated in an independent cohort. Correlated functional status among segregating V segments might be attributable to linkage disequilibrium, but an unknown experimental factor could not be ruled out. While some public TCRs were present in many individuals, most TCR sequences turned up only very rarely across donors. A later analysis associated around 16,000 TCR beta sequences with specific HLA alleles at a false discovery rate of 0.05. A total of 150 to 200 TCR beta chains were listed by the study as associated with cytomegalovirus. Roughly uniform sequencing depth across donors was assumed in presence/absence analyses, although this assumption may not hold. This cohort had only TCR beta chains sequenced, and the lack of alpha or paired-chain data limited which features could be detected.

A word on this clone: The antigen this receptor binds is unknown. Nothing much larger sits one base from this clone, and base qualities are not available.

Looking up the germline V gene (reference sequence) yields CDR1 LNHDA and CDR2 SQIVND. Including cysteine and phenylalanine, the CDR3 has 18 amino acids. Just the 54-base CDR3 DNA is kept, in frame starting at base 1. Trimming takes 5 bases from V and 0 bases from J, and the germline ends sit 20 bases apart. In total, roughly 670 healthy bone marrow donors made up the cohort. At the time of sampling, every cohort member was nominally healthy, though immune exposures that went unrecorded were likely present. The donor tested CMV seropositive and was one of the 289 seropositive cohort members. Each donor provided a peripheral blood sample, and peripheral blood mononuclear cells were used for TCR beta sequencing. The Qiagen DNeasy Blood Extraction Kit was used to extract genomic DNA from the blood cell samples. Libraries were prepared through the immunoSEQ multiplex PCR assay. The multiplex PCR relied on a mix of 60 forward primers for TCR Vbeta segments and 13 reverse primers for TCR Jbeta segments. Amplification of the CDR3 region of rearranged TCR beta genes was performed with a multiplex PCR assay on genomic DNA. The Illumina HiSeq System was used to sequence the amplified TCR beta libraries as 87-base-pair reads. The published analysis was carried out like this. Across the 670 or so repertoires, a later analysis counted approximately 83 million unique TCR beta chains, about 10 million of which were shared by at least two donors. Raw reads were error-corrected and collapsed into unique sequences with a nearest-neighbor algorithm that merged closely related sequences to remove PCR and sequencing errors. Alignment of CDR3 sequences to IMGT reference sequences was used to assign V, D and J gene segments. For a sequence to be retained, at least a six-nucleotide match to both a V gene segment and a J gene segment was required. A rearrangement was called productive if the CDR3 had no stop codons and remained in frame with V and J, and every other rearrangement was called non-productive. CDR3 was defined by IMGT convention, running from the second conserved V-encoded cysteine to the conserved J-encoded phenylalanine. The earlier analysis of fewer than 700 of the donors excluded sequences that lacked an unambiguous match to a single V gene segment. In an earlier analysis of roughly 600 of the donors, a V segment was called functional when productive rearrangements were above 56.7%, and segregating when the standard deviation between donors exceeded 5%. A statistical classification framework was built to diagnose cytomegalovirus status from the catalog of TCR beta chain sequences. In a later analysis, V and J genes were assigned by comparing TCR nucleotide sequences against IMGT/GENE-DB human TR gene sequences. The TCRdist pipeline was used in a later analysis to assign CDR3 sequences and most-parsimonious VDJ recombination scenarios. In a later analysis, every TCR beta chain was defined by the combination of its CDR3 amino acid sequence and its V-gene family, and reads without a unique V-gene family were dropped. As a way to deal with suspected cross-contamination and a sequencing artifact, a later analysis dropped hundreds of nucleotide sequences that were highly shared and had low generation probability. In a later analysis, a clonal expansion index was calculated for each public chain from normalized within-repertoire ranks of inferred template counts. A later analysis computed generation probabilities with a VDJ recombination model fitted to out-of-frame rearrangements, and checked the results against IGoR. In a later analysis, TCR-TCR, TCR-HLA and TCR-CMV co-occurrence was scored with hypergeometric tests, and a repertoire-size bias correction was applied to TCR pairs. To estimate false discovery rates, a later analysis permuted the HLA or CMV assignments 20 times. In a later analysis, co-occurring TCRs were grouped with DBSCAN, and TCRdist sequence similarity was added when clustering was performed within HLA-allele-positive subsets. Repertoires with fewer than 30,000 or more than 120,000 public chains, plus five repertoires with anomalous nucleotide sharing, were excluded from co-occurrence clustering. The table comes from immuneACCESS by way of TCRdb, which keeps in-frame sequences with V and J called. Part of the clones is missing from these tables; in studies checked, under half for an unresolved V gene and the rest for unknown reasons. D and trimming come from the DNA, and the V and J calls and clone size come from that table. The sample table records about 110,000 clones; about 80% of these occur just once. Roughly 5% of the sample belongs to the ten largest clones.

The sequence is built from TRBV19 and TRBJ1-5; the D segment could be TRBD1, given 6 matching bases. Sequencing was performed on PBMCs. The receptor was derived from a female donor in good health and CMV-seropositive. The CDR3 region has the sequence CASSSQIGQSPSNQPQHF. The DNA is as follows: TGTGCCAGTAGTTCCCAAATCGGACAGTCCCCTAGCAATCAGCCCCAGCATTTT.